One and the same sample provided the 7 T cell receptor beta chains below, sequenced in a study of a mutant IDH1 vaccine in newly diagnosed glioma. Profiled with immunoSEQ multiplex PCR; TCRdb holds only in-frame clones, not every one. This table holds 84,000 or so clones, roughly four fifths found once. No antigen is known for these receptors. Time point meaning: week 47, end of study. Doses consisted of 300 ug of mutant IDH1 20-mer peptide each, paired with topical imiquimod. The sample here was PBMCs, taken from a glioma patient whose treatment included an IDH1 peptide vaccine. These receptors originate from a middle-aged man with glioma.

The CDR3 is CASSPPTMRGTNEKLFF. Here the CDR3 DNA reads TGTGCCAGCTCACCACCGACCATGAGGGGCACTAATGAAAAACTGTTTTTT. V gene TRBV18 combines with J gene TRBJ1-4, with D maybe TRBD1 (5 bases). The CDR3 has 17 amino acids. The germline CDR1 and CDR2 sequences are KGHSH and LQKENI. Trimming removed 0 bases at V and 2 bases at J, with 13 bases between.

The gene calls are TRBV30 and TRBJ1-5; the D gene is possibly TRBD1 (5 bases). There are 14 residues in the CDR3. V lost 3 bases and J 0 bases, leaving 9 bases between the germline ends. Germline loops: CDR1 GTSNPN, CDR2 SVGIG (reference sequence). CDR3 loop: CAWSGTVSNQPQHF. The CDR3 DNA follows: TGTGCCTGGAGCGGGACGGTTAGCAATCAGCCCCAGCATTTT.

The chain uses TRBV27 and TRBJ1-5, with 7 bases that match TRBD1. Unmatched junction bases numbered 7, after V lost 6 bases and J lost 2 bases. Germline CDR1 reads MNHEY; CDR2 reads SMNVEV (reference sequence). This CDR3 contains 15 residues. The CDR3 sequence is CASRLRQGRNQPQHF. Here the CDR3 DNA reads TGTGCCAGCAGGCTTCGACAGGGCCGCAATCAGCCCCAGCATTTT.

The rearrangement uses TRBV6-6 and TRBJ1-3; possible D gene TRBD1, 6 bases. V shed 7 bases and J shed 0 bases, with 13 bases lying between them. This CDR3 has 15 residues. Germline CDR1 and CDR2: MNHNY and SVGAGI (reference sequence). The chain's CDR3 is CASTLTGLSGNTIYF. The CDR3 DNA follows: TGTGCCAGCACCCTCACAGGGCTCTCTGGAAACACCATATATTTT.

V usage is TRBV5-1 and J usage is TRBJ1-2, with unresolved D. Germline V gene data show CDR1 as SGHRS and CDR2 as YFSETQ. V lost 0 bases and J 0 bases, leaving 3 bases between the germline ends. CDR3 size: 13 residues. CDR3: CASSLDPNYGYTF. CDR3 nucleotides: TGCGCCAGCAGCTTGGACCCTAACTATGGCTACACCTTC. The full variable domain, in which reference TRBV5-1 and TRBJ1-2 provide the parts outside the CDR3, is KAGVTQTPRYLIKTRGQQVTLSCSPISGHRSVSWYQQTPGQGLQFLFEYFSETQRNKGNFPGRFSGRQFSNSRSEMNVSTLELGDSALYLCASSLDPNYGYTFGSGTRLTVV.

The J gene is TRBJ2-7, the V gene TRBV6-1; 7 bases match TRBD1. The V gene's germline CDR1 is MNHNS and CDR2 SASEGT. This CDR3 spans 15 amino acids. J lost 4 bases, V lost 8 bases, and 14 bases had no gene match. The CDR3 DNA follows: TGTGCCAGCTCACCCTACGGGACAGACTTATACGAGCAGTACTTC. It encodes CASSPYGTDLYEQYF.

This clone was seen a single time. CDR3 sequence (DNA): TGTGCCAGCAGTGCCCGGGGGACCGAGCAGTACTTC. It specifies CASSARGTEQYF. V usage is TRBV2 and J usage is TRBJ2-7; weak D call: TRBD2 (6 bases). CDR1 SNHLY and CDR2 FYNNEI come from the germline V gene. Trimming stripped 4 bases from V and 6 bases from J, with 10 bases between. The CDR3 loop spans 12 amino acids.